This is a list of T cell receptor beta chains from one sample in a study of cytomegalovirus exposure and HLA in healthy donors. The assay was immunoSEQ multiplex PCR, and TCRdb's table has in-frame clones only and misses some. Of 200,000 to 250,000 clones listed, approximately 88% were seen once; the top ten hold over 11%. Material for sequencing was PBMCs. These receptors were collected from a woman in her 30s in good health and CMV-seropositive. Both conserved end residues are part of each CDR3. The order of the fields is V gene, D gene, CDR3 length, clone size, J gene, CDR3 protein, CDR3 DNA. A D gene is named only where the DNA matches it firmly. Only some rows state a clone size, as once, few, many or a class for expanded clones.

TRBV27	TRBD1	16	.	TRBJ2-3	CASSVTGVGSTDTQYF	TGTGCCAGCAGTGTTACAGGGGTCGGATCGACAGATACGCAGTATTTT
TRBV2	TRBD1	15	.	TRBJ2-7	CASSEGQVGNLEQYF	TGTGCCAGCAGTGAGGGACAGGTGGGGAATCTCGAGCAGTACTTC
TRBV5-6	TRBD2	15	.	TRBJ2-1	CASSKGTKQVDEQFF	TGTGCCAGCAGCAAAGGGACTAAACAGGTTGATGAGCAGTTCTTC
TRBV2	.	14	few	TRBJ2-2	CASSGLDNTGELFF	TGTGCCAGCAGTGGACTAGACAACACCGGGGAGCTGTTTTTT
TRBV30	.	14	.	TRBJ1-4	CACTDRVSGEKLFF	TGTGCCTGCACTGACCGCGTCTCGGGAGAAAAACTGTTTTTT
TRBV27	TRBD2	15	.	TRBJ2-1	CASSLTSGRANEQFF	TGTGCCAGCAGTTTGACTAGCGGGAGGGCAAATGAGCAGTTCTTC
TRBV7-2	.	14	.	TRBJ1-2	CASSFLTGDYGYTF	TGTGCCAGCAGCTTCCTCACAGGAGACTATGGCTACACCTTC
TRBV5-6	.	14	.	TRBJ2-5	CASSAWTSQETQYF	TGTGCCAGCAGCGCCTGGACATCCCAAGAGACCCAGTACTTC
TRBV15	TRBD1	18	.	TRBJ2-4	CATSRASGTGAGKNIQYF	TGTGCCACCAGCAGAGCCAGCGGGACAGGGGCGGGCAAAAACATTCAGTACTTC
TRBV9	.	15	.	TRBJ2-7	CASSVGSSVAYEQYF	TGTGCCAGCAGCGTAGGATCTAGCGTGGCCTACGAGCAGTACTTC
TRBV6-6	.	15	once	TRBJ1-1	CASSYSGTGQREAFF	TGTGCCAGCAGTTACTCAGGAACAGGACAGAGAGAAGCTTTCTTT
TRBV11-2	.	14	.	TRBJ1-1	CASNSQGCGTEAFF	TGTGCCAGCAACTCACAGGGTTGTGGCACTGAAGCTTTCTTT
TRBV10-1	TRBD2	14	.	TRBJ2-1	CASSSSGSINEQFF	TGCGCCAGCAGTTCTAGCGGGAGTATCAATGAGCAGTTCTTC
TRBV6-5	TRBD1	13	.	TRBJ2-3	CASRQGAGDTQYF	TGTGCCAGCAGACAGGGGGCGGGAGATACGCAGTATTTT
TRBV6-5	.	15	.	TRBJ2-3	CASSWRGEGTDTQYF	TGTGCCAGCAGTTGGAGGGGGGAGGGCACAGATACGCAGTATTTT
TRBV7-2	.	12	.	TRBJ1-1	CASSPMGTEAFF	TGTGCCAGCAGCCCCATGGGCACTGAAGCTTTCTTT
TRBV12-2	.	10	few	TRBJ1-5	CASRGQPQHF	TGTGCAAGTCGCGGTCAGCCCCAGCATTTT
TRBV19	TRBD2	14	.	TRBJ2-7	CASSIRLATREQYF	TGTGCCAGTAGTATAAGACTAGCAACGAGGGAGCAGTACTTC
TRBV4-2	.	13	.	TRBJ1-1	CASSQGAHTEAFF	TGTGCCAGCAGCCAGGGGGCGCACACTGAAGCTTTCTTT
TRBV29-1	.	13	.	TRBJ2-1	CSAHKSSYNEQFF	TGCAGCGCTCATAAGAGCTCCTACAATGAGCAGTTCTTC
TRBV11-2	TRBD2	18	once	TRBJ2-6	CASSLVSGGLSGANVLTF	TGTGCCAGCAGCTTAGTTAGCGGGGGCCTTTCTGGGGCCAACGTCCTGACTTTC
TRBV4-1	.	14	.	TRBJ1-5	CASSQSLYRQPQHF	TGCGCCAGCAGCCAGAGCCTGTACCGCCAGCCCCAGCATTTT
TRBV4-3	TRBD2	15	.	TRBJ2-7	CASSHGTSGNYEQYF	TGCGCCAGCAGCCACGGGACTAGCGGGAACTACGAGCAGTACTTC
TRBV20-1	.	11	once	TRBJ1-1	CNRASNTEAFF	TGCAATAGGGCCTCGAACACTGAAGCTTTCTTT
TRBV12-5	.	14	.	TRBJ1-1	CASGSPPENTEAFF	TGTGCTAGTGGCTCTCCCCCGGAAAACACTGAAGCTTTCTTT
TRBV5-1	.	13	.	TRBJ1-4	CASSLPERGKLFF	TGCGCCAGCAGCTTGCCCGAGCGCGGAAAACTGTTTTTT
TRBV4-1	.	15	.	TRBJ1-4	CASSQQGQFREKLFF	TGCGCCAGCAGCCAACAAGGACAGTTTCGGGAAAAACTGTTTTTT
TRBV29-1	.	14	.	TRBJ2-7	CSVALGGPVEEQYF	TGCAGCGTGGCGCTCGGGGGCCCAGTAGAAGAGCAGTACTTC
TRBV5-1	.	13	.	TRBJ2-7	CASSSGISYEQYF	TGCGCCAGCAGCTCCGGGATTTCCTACGAGCAGTACTTC
TRBV6-5	.	14	.	TRBJ2-2	CASSSGSYPGELFF	TGTGCCAGCAGTTCCGGGAGCTATCCCGGGGAGCTGTTTTTT
TRBV6-6	.	12	.	TRBJ1-1	CASSYNGVGAFF	TGTGCCAGCAGTTACAATGGGGTTGGGGCTTTCTTT
TRBV5-4	.	15	.	TRBJ2-1	CASSLRTGPKEEQFF	TGTGCCAGCAGCCTCCGAACAGGCCCCAAGGAGGAGCAGTTCTTC
TRBV10-3	TRBD2	15	.	TRBJ2-7	CAISDETSDPYEQYF	TGTGCCATCAGTGATGAGACTAGCGATCCCTACGAGCAGTACTTC
TRBV6-1	.	15	.	TRBJ1-4	CASSDHRDQREKLFF	TGTGCCAGCAGTGACCACCGGGACCAAAGGGAAAAACTGTTTTTT
TRBV5-6	TRBD2	16	.	TRBJ2-3	CASSPGLAELRDTQYF	TGTGCCAGCAGCCCCGGACTAGCGGAATTGAGGGATACGCAGTATTTT
TRBV29-1	TRBD1	12	.	TRBJ2-7	CSVLTGVYEQYF	TGCAGCGTCCTAACAGGGGTCTACGAGCAGTACTTC
TRBV30	TRBD2	14	.	TRBJ2-1	CAWNRDYRSDEQFF	TGTGCCTGGAACCGGGACTACCGATCCGATGAGCAGTTCTTC
TRBV30	.	14	.	TRBJ1-1	CAFDEWAENTEAFF	TGTGCCTTCGATGAGTGGGCAGAGAACACTGAAGCTTTCTTT
TRBV27	.	13	.	TRBJ2-2	CASSLSGTGELFF	TGTGCCAGCAGTTTAAGCGGCACCGGGGAGCTGTTTTTT
TRBV18	.	14	.	TRBJ1-2	CASSPPGVNRGYTF	TGTGCCAGCTCACCTCCGGGGGTGAATCGAGGCTACACCTTC
TRBV9	TRBD2	15	once	TRBJ2-7	CASSGPGTSGYEQYF	TGTGCCAGCAGCGGACCCGGGACTAGCGGTTACGAGCAGTACTTC
TRBV10-3	TRBD2	16	.	TRBJ2-7	CAISESLSSGTYEQYF	TGTGCCATCAGTGAGTCGTTGTCTAGCGGAACCTACGAGCAGTACTTC
TRBV28	.	12	few	TRBJ2-7	CASSSIWYEQYF	TGTGCCAGCAGTTCCATCTGGTACGAGCAGTACTTC
TRBV30	.	13	.	TRBJ2-2	CACGRANTGELFF	TGTGCCTGCGGACGGGCGAACACCGGGGAGCTGTTTTTT
TRBV29-1	.	16	.	TRBJ2-6	CSVEARADSGANVLTF	TGCAGCGTTGAAGCCCGGGCAGATTCTGGGGCCAACGTCCTGACTTTC
TRBV18	.	16	few	TRBJ1-2	CASSPPSIRGIYGYTF	TGTGCCAGCTCACCACCATCTATCAGAGGGATCTATGGCTACACCTTC
TRBV15	.	16	.	TRBJ2-6	CATSRGSGSGANVLTF	TGTGCCACCAGCAGAGGCTCAGGCTCTGGGGCCAACGTCCTGACTTTC
TRBV27	.	15	.	TRBJ2-1	CASNLWRSSYNEQFF	TGTGCCAGCAATCTTTGGAGGAGTTCCTACAATGAGCAGTTCTTC
TRBV4-3	.	14	.	TRBJ2-7	CASSPVRGLYEQYF	TGCGCCAGCAGCCCAGTCAGAGGTCTCTACGAGCAGTACTTC
TRBV28	TRBD1	15	.	TRBJ1-2	CASRSTGTGTYGYTF	TGTGCCAGCAGGTCTACCGGGACAGGGACTTATGGCTACACCTTC
TRBV19	TRBD2	14	.	TRBJ2-7	CASKLGAGAYEQYF	TGTGCCAGTAAGCTCGGGGCGGGAGCATACGAGCAGTACTTC
TRBV19	.	13	.	TRBJ1-1	CASSMTVNTEAFF	TGTGCCAGTAGTATGACGGTGAACACTGAAGCTTTCTTT
TRBV19	TRBD2	17	.	TRBJ2-7	CASSMQYGLAGGTEQYF	TGTGCCAGTAGTATGCAGTACGGACTAGCGGGAGGGACCGAGCAGTACTTC
TRBV7-2	.	13	.	TRBJ1-2	CASSPTTGYGYTF	TGTGCCAGCAGCCCCACTACAGGTTATGGCTACACCTTC
TRBV28	.	15	.	TRBJ1-2	CASSLRFRGAEGYTF	TGTGCCAGCAGTTTAAGGTTCAGGGGAGCGGAAGGCTACACCTTC